This paragraph covers one T cell receptor (beta chain) sequence. The antigen it recognizes is unknown. No much larger clone exists at a distance of one base, and base qualities are not known. The sample belongs to a study of Ad26.COV2.S vaccination and SARS-CoV-2 variants (dated by TCRdb to the early 2020s). Regarding the study in general: Vaccine-arm donors were drawn from COV1001, a multicentre, randomized, double-blind, placebo-controlled phase I-IIa trial of Ad26.COV2.S in healthy adults. Dosing of Ad26.COV2.S was intramuscular, at either 5x10^10 or 1x10^11 viral particles, delivered as one shot or as two shots spaced 56 days apart. TCRbeta repertoire sequencing was used to assess the specificity and breadth of SARS-CoV-2-reactive T cell receptors after Ad26.COV2.S vaccination. The TCR-sequenced set comprised approximately 30 samples: around 20 Ad26.COV2.S vaccine recipients, 5 placebo recipients and 8 SARS-CoV-2 convalescent individuals. Trial participants were randomized into five groups of five, in which low-dose or high-dose Ad26.COV2.S was given once or twice, or placebo was given on both occasions. Blinding of investigators to trial group allocation was maintained during experiments and outcome assessment.

The label giving this sample's treatment or condition can be read as: around 19 received Ad26.COV2.S at low or high dose, single or two shots; about 5 received placebo; per-sample allocation not given. Repertoires of vaccine and placebo recipients were sequenced from samples collected on day 63 after the first injection. Cohort 1b enrolled about two dozen adults aged 18-55 years at a single site in Boston, USA, between 29 July and 7 August 2020. Ad26.COV2.S was a replication-incompetent adenovirus type 26 vector that expressed a prefusion-stabilized SARS-CoV-2 spike protein derived from the original Wuhan strain. The CDR3 spans 16 residues, from the cysteine through the phenylalanine. Left in the record is the CDR3 DNA by itself, 48 bases read in frame from the first base. The germline V gene encodes CDR1 LGHNA and CDR2 YNFKEQ. The V end gives up 0 bases and the J end 4 bases, leaving 5 bases in the junction not matched to a gene.

Broad study findings and their caveats: According to the authors, total T cell responses may have been underestimated by the TCR breadth and depth analyses. After vaccination, substantial breadth of spike-specific CD8+ and CD4+ T cell responses was reported. Compared with placebo recipients, Ad26.COV2.S recipients showed higher spike-specific TCR breadth (P = 0.0014). Vaccine and placebo recipients had comparable non-spike TCR breadth, which fits with the vaccine containing only spike. Comparing responses between vaccine doses or regimens was not something the study was powered to do.

TCRbeta CDR3 regions were sequenced with the immunoSEQ Assay. After extraction, genomic DNA underwent amplification by bias-controlled multiplex PCR, followed by high-throughput sequencing. In the original analysis: Collapsing and filtering of sequences were performed to quantify the absolute abundance of each unique TCRbeta CDR3 region. T cell fraction was estimated by normalization of TCRbeta template counts to usable DNA, with usable DNA being measured through amplification of reference genes present in all nucleated cells. Repertoire TCRs were annotated as SARS-CoV-2-specific by exact matching of V gene, CDR3 amino acid sequence and J gene to a known reactive TCR set. The reference SARS-CoV-2 TCR set came from MIRA and was filtered for enrichment in COVID-19-positive ImmuneCODE repertoires, removing public or cross-reactive TCRs. Using the MIRA antigens, annotated TCRs were further analysed by specific ORF or by position within an ORF. Depth was the summed frequency of annotated unique rearrangements, while breadth was defined as annotated unique rearrangements over total unique productive rearrangements. TCR breadth was compared between groups using two-sided Wilcoxon rank-sum tests. Here the immuneACCESS table is served through TCRdb, limited to in-frame sequences with V and J called. Missing clones are a known gap in these copies; in checked studies unresolved V genes cover under half, and the rest lacks a known reason. Clonal size and the V and J genes are those of that table, whereas D and trimming came from the DNA. In this sample the table shows some 240,000 clones, 87% of which occur a single time. Nearly 3% of the sample comes from the top ten.

Rearrangement joined TRBV4-2 to TRBJ2-3; the central 9 bases match TRBD2. The TCR comes from a person between 18 and 65 years old who received the Ad26.COV2.S COVID-19 vaccine or a placebo. The material sequenced was peripheral blood, taken in a trial of Ad26.COV2.S vaccine versus placebo. For the CDR3, the sequence is CASSQDRGGAADTQYF. The DNA reads TGTGCCAGCAGCCAAGATCGCGGGGGGGCCGCAGATACGCAGTATTTT.